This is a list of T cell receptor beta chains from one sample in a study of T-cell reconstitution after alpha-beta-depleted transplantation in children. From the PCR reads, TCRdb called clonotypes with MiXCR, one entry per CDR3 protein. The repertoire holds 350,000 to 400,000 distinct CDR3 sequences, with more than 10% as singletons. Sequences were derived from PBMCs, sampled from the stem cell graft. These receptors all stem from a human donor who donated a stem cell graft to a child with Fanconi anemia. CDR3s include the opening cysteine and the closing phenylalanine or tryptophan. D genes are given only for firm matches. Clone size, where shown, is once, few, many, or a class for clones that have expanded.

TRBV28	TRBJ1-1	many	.	TGTGCCGTTGCCCATCGGAGGCAGGCTGAAGCTTTCTTT	CAVAHRRQAEAFF
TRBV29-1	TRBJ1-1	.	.	TGCAGCGTTGTGTACAGGTCGAACACTGAAGCTTTCTTT	CSVVYRSNTEAFF
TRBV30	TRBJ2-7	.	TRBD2	TGTGCCTGGGGTTCGGGGGGAGCCTACGAGCAGTACTTC	CAWGSGGAYEQYF
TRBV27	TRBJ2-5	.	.	TGTGCCAGCAGTCCCTCACTCCTAGGAGTTCAAGAGACCCAGTACTTC	CASSPSLLGVQETQYF
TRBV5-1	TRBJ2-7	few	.	TGCGCCAGCAGGTCCGGGTTAGCAGGGAGCTACGAGCAGTACTTC	CASRSGLAGSYEQYF
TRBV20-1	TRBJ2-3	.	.	TGCAGTGCTAGAGATCCTAGGACTGGAGCAGATACGCAGTATTTT	CSARDPRTGADTQYF
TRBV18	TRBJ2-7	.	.	TGTGCCAGCTCACCAGGTCCGACGGATTTCTACGAGCAGTACTTC	CASSPGPTDFYEQYF
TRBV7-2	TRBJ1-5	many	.	TGTGCCAGCGGACGGACCAATCAGCCCCAGCATTTT	CASGRTNQPQHF
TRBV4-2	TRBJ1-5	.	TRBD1	TGTGCCAGCAGCCATGAGCAGGGGGGCAATCAGCCCCAGCATTTT	CASSHEQGGNQPQHF
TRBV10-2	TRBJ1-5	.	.	TGCGCCAGCAGTGAGGAATATAGCAATCAGCCCCAGCATTTT	CASSEEYSNQPQHF
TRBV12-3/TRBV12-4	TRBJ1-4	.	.	TGTGCCAGCAGTTTCGGCAGGGAAAATGAAAAACTGTTTTTT	CASSFGRENEKLFF
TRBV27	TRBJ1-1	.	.	TGTGCCACCCTCCCGTTCTTTGTGTGGGGCTTGGAGAACACTGAAGCTTTCTTT	CATLPFFVWGLENTEAFF
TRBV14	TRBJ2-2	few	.	TGTGCCAGCAGCCAATTCCGGGACTTCACCGGGGAGCTGTTTTTT	CASSQFRDFTGELFF
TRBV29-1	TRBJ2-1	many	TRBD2	TGCAGCGTGGATCGGGGGGGCAATGAGCAGTTCTTC	CSVDRGGNEQFF
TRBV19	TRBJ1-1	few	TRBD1	TGTGCCAGTAGTGCCGGGACCGGGACAGGGAACACTGAAGCTTTCTTT	CASSAGTGTGNTEAFF
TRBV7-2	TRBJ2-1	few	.	TGTGCCAGCAGCCGCATCCGGGAAAGGGCTTACAATGAGCAGTTCTTC	CASSRIRERAYNEQFF
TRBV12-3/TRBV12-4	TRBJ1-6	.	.	TGTGCCAGCAGATACGGACGGGTTAATTCACCCCTCCACTTT	CASRYGRVNSPLHF
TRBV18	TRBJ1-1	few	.	TGTGCCAGCTCACTCCAAACTCAGAACACTGAAGCTTTCTTT	CASSLQTQNTEAFF
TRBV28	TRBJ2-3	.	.	TGTGCCAGCAGTTTATACGGGGCCCGCCCAGATACGCAGTATTTT	CASSLYGARPDTQYF
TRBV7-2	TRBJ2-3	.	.	TGTGCCAGCAGCTACAATACCAGGGGAACAGATACGCAGTATTTT	CASSYNTRGTDTQYF
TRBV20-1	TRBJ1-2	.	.	TGCAGTGCTGGAGGAGGGGTTATCTATGGCTACACCTTC	CSAGGGVIYGYTF
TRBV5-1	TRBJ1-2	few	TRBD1	TGCGCCAGCAGCATTGGGACAGGGAACTATGGCTACACCTTC	CASSIGTGNYGYTF
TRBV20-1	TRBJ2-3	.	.	TGCAGTGCTAGGAAGGGGGATAGCACAGATACGCAGTATTTT	CSARKGDSTDTQYF
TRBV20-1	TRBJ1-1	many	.	TGCAGTGCTTTGCAATGGGGGGAGAACACTGAAGCTTTCTTT	CSALQWGENTEAFF
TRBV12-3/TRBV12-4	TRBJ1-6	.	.	TGTGCCAGCAGTCTAACACCGGGAGGTTCACCCCTCCACTTT	CASSLTPGGSPLHF
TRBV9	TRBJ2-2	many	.	TGTGCCAGCAGCGGATCACTGAACACCGGGGAGCTGTTTTTT	CASSGSLNTGELFF
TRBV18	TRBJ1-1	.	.	TGTGCCAGCTCGTCCCTACAAGGGGGGACCACTGAAGCTTTCTTT	CASSSLQGGTTEAFF
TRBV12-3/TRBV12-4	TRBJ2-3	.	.	TGTGCCAGCAGCCTAATCAGGTCCCGTAGCACAGATACGCAGTATTTT	CASSLIRSRSTDTQYF
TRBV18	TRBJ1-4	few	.	TGTGCCAGCTCACCGGCCGGAACGGAAAAACTGTTTTTT	CASSPAGTEKLFF
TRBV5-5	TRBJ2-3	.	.	TGTGCCAGCAGCTTGGTATTAAGACAGCTAATTAGCACAGATACGCAGTATTTT	CASSLVLRQLISTDTQYF
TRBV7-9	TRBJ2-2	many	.	TGTGCCAGCAGCTTAGACGGATCGAACACCGGGGAGCTGTTTTTT	CASSLDGSNTGELFF
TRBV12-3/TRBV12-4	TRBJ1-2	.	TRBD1	TGTGCCAGCAGTTTTAGTCAGGGGGGATTGGCCTATGGCTACACCTTC	CASSFSQGGLAYGYTF
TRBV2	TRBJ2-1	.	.	TGTGCCTCACAGGGAAGCTCCTACAATGAGCAGTTCTTC	CASQGSSYNEQFF